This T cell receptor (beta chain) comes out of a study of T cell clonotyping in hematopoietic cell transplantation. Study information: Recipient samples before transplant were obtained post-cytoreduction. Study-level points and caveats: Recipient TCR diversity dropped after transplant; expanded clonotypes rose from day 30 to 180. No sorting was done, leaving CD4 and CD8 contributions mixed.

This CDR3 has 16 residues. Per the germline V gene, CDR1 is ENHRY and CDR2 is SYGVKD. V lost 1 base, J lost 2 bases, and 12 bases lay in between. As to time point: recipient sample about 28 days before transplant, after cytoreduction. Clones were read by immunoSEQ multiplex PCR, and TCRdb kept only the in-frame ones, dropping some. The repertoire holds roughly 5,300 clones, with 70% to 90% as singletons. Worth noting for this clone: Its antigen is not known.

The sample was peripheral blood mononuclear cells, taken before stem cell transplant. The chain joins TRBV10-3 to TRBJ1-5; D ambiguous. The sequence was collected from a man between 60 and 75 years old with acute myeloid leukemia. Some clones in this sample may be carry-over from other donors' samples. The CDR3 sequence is CAISELEGRGNQPQHF. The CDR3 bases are TGTGCCATCAGTGAGTTGGAAGGCAGAGGCAATCAGCCCCAGCATTTT.